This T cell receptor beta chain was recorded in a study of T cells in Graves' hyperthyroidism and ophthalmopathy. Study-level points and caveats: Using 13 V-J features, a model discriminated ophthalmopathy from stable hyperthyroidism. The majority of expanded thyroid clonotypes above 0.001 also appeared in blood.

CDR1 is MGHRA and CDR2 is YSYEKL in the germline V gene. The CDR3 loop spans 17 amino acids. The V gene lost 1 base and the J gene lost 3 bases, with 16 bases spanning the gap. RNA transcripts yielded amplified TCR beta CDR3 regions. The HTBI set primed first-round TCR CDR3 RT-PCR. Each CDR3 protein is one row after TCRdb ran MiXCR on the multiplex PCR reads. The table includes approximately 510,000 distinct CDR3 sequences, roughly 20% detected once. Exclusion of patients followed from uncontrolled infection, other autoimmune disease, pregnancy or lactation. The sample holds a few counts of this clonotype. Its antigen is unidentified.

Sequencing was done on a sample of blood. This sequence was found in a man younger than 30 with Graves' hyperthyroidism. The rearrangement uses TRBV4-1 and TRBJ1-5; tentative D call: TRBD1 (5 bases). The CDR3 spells CASSQGAPGRINQPQHF. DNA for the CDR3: TGCGCCAGCAGCCAAGGCGCACCGGGACGGATCAATCAGCCCCAGCATTTT.